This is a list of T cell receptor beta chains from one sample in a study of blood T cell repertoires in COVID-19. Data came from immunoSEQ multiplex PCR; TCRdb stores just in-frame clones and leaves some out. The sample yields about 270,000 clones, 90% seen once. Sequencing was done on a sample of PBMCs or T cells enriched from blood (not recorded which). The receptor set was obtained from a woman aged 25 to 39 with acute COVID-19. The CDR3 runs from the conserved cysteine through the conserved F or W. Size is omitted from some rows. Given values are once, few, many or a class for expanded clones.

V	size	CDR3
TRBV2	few	CASSQRQGTTDTQYF
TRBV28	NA	CASSFLKTVNTEAFF
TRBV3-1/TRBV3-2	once	CASSRGGRNNYNEQFF
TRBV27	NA	CASQLQGNSNQPQHF
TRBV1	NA	CTSSRRFGELFF
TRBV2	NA	CASTTGLAGSTDTQYF
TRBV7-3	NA	CASSPTGTNSNNEQFF
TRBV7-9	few	CASSFLYNEQFF
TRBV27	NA	CASGTGRNTEAFF
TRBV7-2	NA	CASSLAENQPQHF
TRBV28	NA	CASSSYSGKVGEQYF
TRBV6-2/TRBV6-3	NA	CASSYSSAGLTPQHF
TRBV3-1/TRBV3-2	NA	CASSQDPAGGPYEQYF
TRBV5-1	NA	CASSLRQQALADTQYF
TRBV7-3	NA	CASSFAGGSTDTQYF
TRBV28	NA	CASRGQMNEKLFF
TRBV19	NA	CASSIGDSGTDTQYF
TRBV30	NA	CAWSLEGGNTEAFF
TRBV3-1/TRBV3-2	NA	CASSPSSGSSTDTQYF
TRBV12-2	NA	CASRSHYWVYTEAFF
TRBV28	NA	CASSLRGGGNTIYF
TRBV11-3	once	CASSWTSLYNEQFF
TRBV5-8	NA	CASGRQGINSPLHF
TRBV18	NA	CASSPPAGNTIYF
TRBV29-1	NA	CSGELANYGYTF
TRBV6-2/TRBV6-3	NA	CASSYRGSGSYEQYF
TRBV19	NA	CASSMPQQGSPYEQYF
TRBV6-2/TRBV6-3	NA	CASSTSGRGNEQYF
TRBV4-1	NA	CASSQGEQGRIVGNTEAFF
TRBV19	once	CASSPPSGGPYEQFF
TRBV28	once	CASNTLAGGTDTQYF
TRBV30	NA	CAWSPSRNEQFF
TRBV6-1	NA	CASSEGGGSFFGDEQFF
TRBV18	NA	CASSPVRGNTEAFF
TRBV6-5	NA	CASKFSGGTEAFF
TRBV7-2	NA	CASSPSGLAGGDTQYF
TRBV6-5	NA	CASSYGLNNEQFF
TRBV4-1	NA	CASSQDTSGLYEQYF
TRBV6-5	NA	CASSYSAEANYGYTF
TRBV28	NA	CASRIAGTGSNSPLHF
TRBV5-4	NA	CASSRGGMAGAYEQYF
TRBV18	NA	CASSPPGEYGNTIYF
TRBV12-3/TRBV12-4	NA	CASSLGEAETQYF
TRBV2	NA	CASSLEELYGYTF
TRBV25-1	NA	CASSPGTDTFYGYTF